A single sample gave rise to the 20 T cell receptor beta chains below, sequenced in a study of CD8+ T cells in alopecia areata. Investigators isolated RNA and reverse transcribed it into cDNA to act as the sequencing template. TCRdb's copy holds only in-frame clones and misses some; the assay was immunoSEQ multiplex PCR. This sample has 100,000 to 120,000 clones, with 45% to 70% found just once. Sequenced material: CD8+ T cells sorted from blood. These receptors were obtained from a human donor in good health.

V gene TRBV29-1 combines with J gene TRBJ2-5, with D perhaps matching TRBD2 (6 bases). The CDR3 is made up of 14 amino acids. In germline, CDR1 is SQVTM, CDR2 ANQGSEA. The V end was cut by 4 bases, the J end by 0 bases, with 12 bases between. This CDR3 reads CSVAAGQHQETQYF. Written as DNA, the CDR3 is TGCAGCGTTGCCGCGGGGCAGCACCAAGAGACCCAGTACTTC.

The chain combines TRBV15 with TRBJ2-6, with a tentative D call TRBD2 (5 bases). The CDR3 consists of 15 residues. CDR1 LNHNV and CDR2 YYDKDF come from the germline V gene (reference sequence). Trimming took 3 bases from V and 2 from J, leaving 8 bases between them. CDR3 sequence reads: CATSRSRAGANVLTF. CDR3 coding DNA: TGTGCCACCAGCAGGTCGCGGGCTGGGGCCAACGTCCTGACTTTC. Filled out from reference TRBV15 and TRBJ2-6, the complete variable domain reads DAMVIQNPRYQVTQFGKPVTLSCSQTLNHNVMYWYQQKSSQAPKLLFHYYDKDFNNEADTPDNFQSRRPNTSFCFLDIRSPGLGDTAMYLCATSRSRAGANVLTFGAGSRLTVL.

This clone has a handful of counts. The rearrangement uses TRBV4-2 and TRBJ2-2; 12 positions match TRBD2. Germline values: CDR1 LGHNA, CDR2 YNFKEQ. Losses at the gene ends were 4 bases for V and 0 bases for J; bases not matched to a gene: 9. This CDR3 has 19 residues. The DNA for the CDR3 is TGTGCCAGCAGCCCCGGCGGACTAGCGGGGACCGCGAACACCGGGGAGCTGTTTTTT. Its protein is CASSPGGLAGTANTGELFF.

The chain combines TRBV19 with TRBJ2-5, with D perhaps TRBD2 (6 bases). Between the trimmed V and J ends, which lost 4 bases and 7 bases, there was a span of 16 bases. The CDR3 loop spans 14 amino acids. CDR1 is LNHDA and CDR2 is SQIVND in the germline V gene (reference sequence). The CDR3 region has the DNA TGTGCCAGTAGTAGGAACGACGGGGGTGGGACCCAGTACTTC. Protein sequence: CASSRNDGGGTQYF. The variable domain in full, with the rest retrieved from reference TRBV19 and TRBJ2-5, is DGGITQSPKYLFRKEGQNVTLSCEQNLNHDAMYWYRQDPGQGLRLIYYSQIVNDFQKGDIAEGYSVSREKKESFPLTVTSAQKNPTAFYLCASSRNDGGGTQYFGPGTRLLVL.

The gene calls are TRBV4-2 and TRBJ2-3, with 9 bases matching TRBD2. The V and J ends lost 6 bases and 1 base, in that order; junction bases with no gene match: 8. The germline gives CDR1 LGHNA, CDR2 YNFKEQ. This CDR3 is built from 16 residues. The CDR3 DNA reads as TGTGCCAGCAGGAAACAACCTAGCGGGGGCACAGATACGCAGTATTTT. This codes for CASRKQPSGGTDTQYF.

The J gene is TRBJ2-7, the V gene TRBV6-5; TRBD2 might be the D (6 bases). Between the trimmed V and J ends, which lost 0 bases and 3 bases, there was a span of 12 bases. The CDR3 spans 15 residues. Germline CDR1 MNHEY, CDR2 SVGAGI. CDR3 in amino acids: CASSYSGLDDYEQYF. CDR3 coding DNA: TGTGCCAGCAGTTACTCGGGACTGGACGACTACGAGCAGTACTTC.

The genes are TRBV11-3 and TRBJ1-1; maybe TRBD1 (6 bases). V lost 5 bases and J lost 1, with 14 bases in between. CDR1 is SGHNT, CDR2 YENEEA, per germline. CDR3 length: 15 amino acids. The CDR3 DNA follows: TGTGCCAGCAGCCTACCGGACAGAGCGAACACTGAAGCTTTCTTT. Translation: CASSLPDRANTEAFF.

This chain uses TRBV27 with TRBJ2-1, with D possibly being TRBD2 (6 bases). The CDR3 sequence is 14 residues long. V was shortened by 3 bases and J by 4 bases, with 10 bases between the two germline ends. CDR1 and CDR2 from the germline V gene are MNHEY and SMNVEV (reference sequence). In DNA form, the CDR3 reads TGTGCCAGCAGTTTCGGCGGGGCTTACAATGAGCAGTTCTTC. Encoded protein: CASSFGGAYNEQFF.

This clone has a handful of counts. The chain employs TRBV5-1 and TRBJ2-7, with no clear D. The CDR3 has 14 residues. CDR1 is SGHRS and CDR2 is YFSETQ in the germline V gene. V lost 4 bases and J lost 0, with 11 bases in between. The CDR3 nucleotides read TGCGCCAGCAGCCCATATCTAGGCTCCTACGAGCAGTACTTC. As protein: CASSPYLGSYEQYF.

This clone was recorded a few times. The gene calls are TRBV28 and TRBJ1-2, with D possibly being TRBD1 (5 bases). Germline values: CDR1 MDHEN, CDR2 SYDVKM. The CDR3 loop spans 15 amino acids. Trimming took 6 bases from V and 4 from J, leaving 18 bases between them. The CDR3 coding sequence is TGTGCCAGCAGCAGATTGGCAGGGCTCCTCTATGGCTACACCTTC. This encodes CASSRLAGLLYGYTF.

This clone was detected many times. This sequence joins TRBV10-2 and TRBJ2-5; tentative D call: TRBD1 (6 bases). From germline, CDR1 is WSHSY and CDR2 SAAADI. The CDR3 is 13 amino acids. Trimming removed 3 bases at V and 1 base at J, with 6 bases between. DNA for the CDR3: TGCGCCAGCAGTGAACAGGGCCAAGAGACCCAGTACTTC. Its translation is CASSEQGQETQYF.

This clone came up once. This chain joins TRBV7-6 and TRBJ2-1, with TRBD2 identical over 8 bases. Losses at the gene ends were 3 bases for V and 3 bases for J; bases not matched to a gene: 10. From germline, CDR1 is SGHVS and CDR2 FNYEAQ. The CDR3 length is 17 residues. The CDR3 nucleotides read TGTGCCAGCAGCTTGATCCGGGGGGGGAGCGACTACAATGAGCAGTTCTTC. It yields the protein CASSLIRGGSDYNEQFF.

In the case of this clone: The junction departs from germline at one end; a sequencing error may be responsible. The chain has TRBV29-1 and TRBJ2-3, with 8 bases identical to TRBD2. Germline V lookup: CDR1 SQVTM, CDR2 ANQGSEA. CDR3 length equals 13 residues. The CDR3 coding sequence is TGCAGCGTCGAAGCGGGGGCCACAGATACGCAGTATTTT. Its translation is CSVEAGATDTQYF.

The chain couples TRBV7-9 to TRBJ1-2; D uncertain. The CDR3 covers 15 residues. Per the germline V gene, CDR1 is SEHNR and CDR2 is FQNEAQ (reference sequence). Trimming cost V 1 base and J 7 bases, with 16 bases left between them. The CDR3, as DNA: TGTGCCAGCAGCTTAGGGCGGTGGCAAGCCCGTGGCTACACCTTC. Protein sequence: CASSLGRWQARGYTF. The variable domain in full, with the rest retrieved from reference TRBV7-9 and TRBJ1-2, is DTGVSQNPRHKITKRGQNVTFRCDPISEHNRLYWYRQTLGQGPEFLTYFQNEAQLEKSRLLSDRFSAERPKGSFSTLEIQRTEQGDSAMYLCASSLGRWQARGYTFGSGTRLTVV.

This clone occurred once. The chain combines TRBV15 with TRBJ2-6; no definite D call. V lost 0 bases and J 4 bases, leaving 4 bases between the germline ends. Germline V CDR1 and CDR2: LNHNV, YYDKDF (reference sequence). The CDR3 runs 14 residues. CDR3 sequence reads: CATSRDHGANVLTF. The CDR3 DNA reads TGTGCCACCAGCAGAGATCACGGGGCCAACGTCCTGACTTTC.

The rearrangement joins TRBV25-1 to TRBJ2-5, with 7 bases matching TRBD2. The CDR3 covers 13 residues. V lost 9 bases, J lost 1 base, and 5 bases stayed unmatched. Germline V gene sequence: CDR1 MGHDK, CDR2 SYGVNS. The CDR3 sequence: CASFGGIQETQYF. CDR3 DNA: TGTGCCAGTTTCGGGGGGATCCAAGAGACCCAGTACTTC.

This clone was detected a few times. J is TRBJ1-2 and V is TRBV29-1; D remains ambiguous. Germline CDR1 reads SQVTM; CDR2 reads ANQGSEA. V lost 0 bases, J lost 8 bases, and 16 bases lay in between. The CDR3 contains 14 residues. CDR3 DNA sequence: TGCAGCGTTGAAGATCAAGGTGGGGTAGGGGGCTACACCTTC. Translating gives CSVEDQGGVGGYTF.

This clone was counted between two and nine times. This sequence joins TRBV19 and TRBJ2-3; 7 bases match TRBD1. The CDR3 sequence is 13 residues long. Germline V lookup: CDR1 LNHDA, CDR2 SQIVND (reference sequence). Losses at the gene ends were 6 bases for V and 3 bases for J; bases not matched to a gene: 3. This chain's CDR3 is CASRTQGTDTQYF. The CDR3 DNA reads as TGTGCCAGTAGGACACAGGGGACAGATACGCAGTATTTT.

The CDR3 DNA is TGTGCCAGCAGTGTAATCGGTAGCGGGGGCTGCTCCTACGAGCAGTACTTC. This codes for CASSVIGSGGCSYEQYF. V usage is TRBV6-4 and J usage is TRBJ2-7, with 9 bases matching TRBD2. Trimming took 4 bases from V and 0 from J; bases not matched to a gene: 10. Germline V gene data show CDR1 as MRHNA and CDR2 as SNTAGT. CDR3 length: 17 residues.

This clone was detected once. CDR3 in amino acids: CASSPRTGRDTEAFF. DNA for the CDR3: TGTGCCAGCAGCCCCCGGACAGGGCGGGACACTGAAGCTTTCTTT. This chain connects TRBV13 to TRBJ1-1; 8 positions agree with TRBD1. The CDR3 is made up of 15 amino acids. Looked up from germline, CDR1 is PRHDT and CDR2 is FYEKMQ (reference sequence). The V gene end was trimmed by 5 bases and the J gene end by 3 bases; junction bases not matched to a gene: 8.